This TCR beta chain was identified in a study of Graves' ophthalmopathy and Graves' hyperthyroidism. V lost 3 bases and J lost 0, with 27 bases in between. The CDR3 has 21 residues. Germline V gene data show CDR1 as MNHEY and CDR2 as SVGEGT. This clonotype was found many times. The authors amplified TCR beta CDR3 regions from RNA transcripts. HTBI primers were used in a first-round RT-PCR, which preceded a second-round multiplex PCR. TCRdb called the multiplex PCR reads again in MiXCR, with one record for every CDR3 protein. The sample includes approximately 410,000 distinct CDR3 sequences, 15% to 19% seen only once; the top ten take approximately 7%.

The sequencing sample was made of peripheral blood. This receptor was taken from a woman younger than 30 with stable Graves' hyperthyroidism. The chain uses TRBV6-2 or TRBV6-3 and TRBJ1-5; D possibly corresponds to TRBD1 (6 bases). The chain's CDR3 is CASSYPLPGVSKRNSNQPQHF. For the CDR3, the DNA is TGTGCCAGCAGTTATCCCCTCCCAGGGGTGAGTAAGCGAAATAGCAATCAGCCCCAGCATTTT.